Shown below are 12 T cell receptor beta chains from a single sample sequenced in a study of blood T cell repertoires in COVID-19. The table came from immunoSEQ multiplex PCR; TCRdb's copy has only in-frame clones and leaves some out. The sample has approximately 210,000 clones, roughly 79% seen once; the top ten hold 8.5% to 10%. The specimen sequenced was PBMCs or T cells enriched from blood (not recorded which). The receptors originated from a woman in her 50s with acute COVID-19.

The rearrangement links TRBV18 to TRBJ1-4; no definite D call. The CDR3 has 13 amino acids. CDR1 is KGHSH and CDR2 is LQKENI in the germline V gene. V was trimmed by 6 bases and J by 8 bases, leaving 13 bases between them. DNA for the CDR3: TGTGCCAGCTCGGATTTGAGCGGAGAAAAACTGTTTTTT. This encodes CASSDLSGEKLFF.

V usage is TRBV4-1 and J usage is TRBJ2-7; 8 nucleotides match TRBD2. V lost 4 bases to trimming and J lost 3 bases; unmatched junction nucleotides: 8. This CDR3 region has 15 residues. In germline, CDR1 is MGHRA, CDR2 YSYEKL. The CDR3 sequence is CASSPDTSGLYEQYF. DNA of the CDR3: TGCGCCAGCAGCCCGGATACTAGCGGCCTCTACGAGCAGTACTTC.

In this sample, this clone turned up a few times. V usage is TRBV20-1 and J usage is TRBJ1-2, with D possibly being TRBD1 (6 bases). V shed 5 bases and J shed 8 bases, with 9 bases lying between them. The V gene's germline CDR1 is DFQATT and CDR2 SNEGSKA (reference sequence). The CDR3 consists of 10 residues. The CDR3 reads CSARQEGYTF. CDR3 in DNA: TGCAGTGCTCGACAGGAAGGCTACACCTTC.

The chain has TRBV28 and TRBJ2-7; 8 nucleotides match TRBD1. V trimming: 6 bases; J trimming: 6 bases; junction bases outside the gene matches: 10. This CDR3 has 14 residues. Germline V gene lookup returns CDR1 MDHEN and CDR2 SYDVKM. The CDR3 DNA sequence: TGTGCCAGCAGCCCGGACAGGGTAGGGCTCGAGCAGTACTTC. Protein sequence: CASSPDRVGLEQYF.

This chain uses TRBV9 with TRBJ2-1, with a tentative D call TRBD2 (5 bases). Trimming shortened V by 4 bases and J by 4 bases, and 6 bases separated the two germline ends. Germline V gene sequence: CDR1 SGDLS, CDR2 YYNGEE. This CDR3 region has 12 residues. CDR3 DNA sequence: TGTGCCAGCAGCAGGAGGTACAATGAGCAGTTCTTC. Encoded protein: CASSRRYNEQFF.

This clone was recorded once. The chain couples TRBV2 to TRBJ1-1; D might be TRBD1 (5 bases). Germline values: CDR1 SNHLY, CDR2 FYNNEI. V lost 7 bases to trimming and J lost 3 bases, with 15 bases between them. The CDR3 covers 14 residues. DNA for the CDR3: TGTGCCAGCACAAACATAAGACAGCACACTGAAGCTTTCTTT. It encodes CASTNIRQHTEAFF.

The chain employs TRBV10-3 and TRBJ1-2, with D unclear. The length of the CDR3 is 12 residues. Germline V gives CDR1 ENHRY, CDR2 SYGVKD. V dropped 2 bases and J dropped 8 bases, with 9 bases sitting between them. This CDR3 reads CAISEKAYGYTF. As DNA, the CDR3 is TGTGCCATCAGTGAGAAAGCCTACGGCTACACCTTC.

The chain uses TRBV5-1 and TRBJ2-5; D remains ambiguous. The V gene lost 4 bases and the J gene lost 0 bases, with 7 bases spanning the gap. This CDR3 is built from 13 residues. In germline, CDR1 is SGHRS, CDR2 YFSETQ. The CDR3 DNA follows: TGCGCCAGCAGCCTCCGGGACCAAGAGACCCAGTACTTC. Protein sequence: CASSLRDQETQYF.

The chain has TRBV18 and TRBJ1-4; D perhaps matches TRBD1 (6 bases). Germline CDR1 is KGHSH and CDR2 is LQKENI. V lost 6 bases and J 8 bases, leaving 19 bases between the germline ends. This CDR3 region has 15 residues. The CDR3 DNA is TGTGCCAGCTCGCCGGAGTTAAGTGACAGGGAAAAACTGTTTTTT. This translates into CASSPELSDREKLFF.

The DNA for the CDR3 is TGTGCCAGCAGCCTTTCGGACAGGAACTATGGCTACACCTTC. Encoded protein: CASSLSDRNYGYTF. This chain links TRBV3-1 (or the pseudogene TRBV3-2) with TRBJ1-2, with 7 bases lining up with TRBD1. J gave up 2 bases and V 4 bases, and 4 bases lay outside the gene matches. CDR3 length: 14 residues. Germline V lookup: CDR1 LGHDT, CDR2 YNNKEL (reference sequence).

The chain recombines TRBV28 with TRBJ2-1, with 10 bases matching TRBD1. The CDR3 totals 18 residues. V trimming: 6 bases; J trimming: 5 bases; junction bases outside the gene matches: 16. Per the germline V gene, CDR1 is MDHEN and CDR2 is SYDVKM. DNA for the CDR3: TGTGCCAGCAGCCCCCCCCTCTATGGGACAGGGGTTGACAATGAGCAGTTCTTC. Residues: CASSPPLYGTGVDNEQFF.

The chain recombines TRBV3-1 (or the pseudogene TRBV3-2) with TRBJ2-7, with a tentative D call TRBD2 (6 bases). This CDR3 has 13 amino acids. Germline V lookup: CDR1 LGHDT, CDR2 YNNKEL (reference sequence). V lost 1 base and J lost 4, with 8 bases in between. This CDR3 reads CASSQVGGYEQYF. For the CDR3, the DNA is TGTGCCAGCAGCCAAGTGGGGGGTTACGAGCAGTACTTC.